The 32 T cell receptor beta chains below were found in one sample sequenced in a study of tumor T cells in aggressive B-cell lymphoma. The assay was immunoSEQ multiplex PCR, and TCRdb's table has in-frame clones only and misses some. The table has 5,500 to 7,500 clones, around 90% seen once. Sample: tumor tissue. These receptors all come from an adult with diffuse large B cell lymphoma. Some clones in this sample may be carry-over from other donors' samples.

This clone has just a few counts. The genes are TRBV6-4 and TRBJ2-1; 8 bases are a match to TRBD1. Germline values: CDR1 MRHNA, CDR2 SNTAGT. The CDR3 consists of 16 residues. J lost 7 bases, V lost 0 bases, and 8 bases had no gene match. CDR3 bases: TGTGCCAGCAGTGACTCCTCCAGGGGGCTTCTGAATGAGCAGTTCTTC. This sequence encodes CASSDSSRGLLNEQFF.

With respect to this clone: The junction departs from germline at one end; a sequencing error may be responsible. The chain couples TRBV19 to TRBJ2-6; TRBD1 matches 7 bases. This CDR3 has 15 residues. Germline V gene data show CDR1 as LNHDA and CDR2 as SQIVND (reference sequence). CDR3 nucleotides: TGTGTCAGTACCTCCGACAGGGCTGGGGCCAACGTCCTGACTTTC. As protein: CVSTSDRAGANVLTF.

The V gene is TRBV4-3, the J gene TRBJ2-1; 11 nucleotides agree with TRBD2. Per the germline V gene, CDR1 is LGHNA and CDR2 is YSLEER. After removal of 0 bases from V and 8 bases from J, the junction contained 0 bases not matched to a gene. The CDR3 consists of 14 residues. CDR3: CASSQEGLADEQFF. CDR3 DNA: TGCGCCAGCAGCCAAGAGGGACTAGCGGATGAGCAGTTCTTC.

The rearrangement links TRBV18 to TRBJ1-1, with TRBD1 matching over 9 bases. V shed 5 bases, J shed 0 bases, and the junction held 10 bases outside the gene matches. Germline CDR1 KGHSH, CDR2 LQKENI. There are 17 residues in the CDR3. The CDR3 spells CASSTSGTGLMNTEAFF. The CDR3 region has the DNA TGTGCCAGCTCAACGTCCGGGACAGGGTTAATGAACACTGAAGCTTTCTTT.

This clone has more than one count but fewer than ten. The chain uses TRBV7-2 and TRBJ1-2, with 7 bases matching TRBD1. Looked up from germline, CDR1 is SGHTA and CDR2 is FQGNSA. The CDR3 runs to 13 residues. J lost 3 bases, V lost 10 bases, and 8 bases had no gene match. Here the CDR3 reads CATTQGGHYGYTF. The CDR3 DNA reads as TGTGCCACCACCCAGGGGGGTCACTATGGCTACACCTTC.

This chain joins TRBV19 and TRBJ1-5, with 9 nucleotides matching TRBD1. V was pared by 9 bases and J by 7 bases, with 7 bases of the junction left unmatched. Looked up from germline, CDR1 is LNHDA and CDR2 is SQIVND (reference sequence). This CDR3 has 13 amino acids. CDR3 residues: CASRGQGIQPQHF. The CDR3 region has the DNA TGTGCCAGCCGAGGACAGGGGATACAGCCCCAGCATTTT. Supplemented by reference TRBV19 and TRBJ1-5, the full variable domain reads DGGITQSPKYLFRKEGQNVTLSCEQNLNHDAMYWYRQDPGQGLRLIYYSQIVNDFQKGDIAEGYSVSREKKESFPLTVTSAQKNPTAFYLCASRGQGIQPQHFGDGTRLSIL.

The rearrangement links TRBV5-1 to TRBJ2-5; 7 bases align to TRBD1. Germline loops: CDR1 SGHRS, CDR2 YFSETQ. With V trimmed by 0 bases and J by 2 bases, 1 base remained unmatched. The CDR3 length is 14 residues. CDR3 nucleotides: TGCGCCAGCAGCTTGGGGGACAGTCAAGAGACCCAGTACTTC. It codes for CASSLGDSQETQYF. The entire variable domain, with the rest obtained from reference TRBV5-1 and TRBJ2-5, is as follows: KAGVTQTPRYLIKTRGQQVTLSCSPISGHRSVSWYQQTPGQGLQFLFEYFSETQRNKGNFPGRFSGRQFSNSRSEMNVSTLELGDSALYLCASSLGDSQETQYFGPGTRLLVL.

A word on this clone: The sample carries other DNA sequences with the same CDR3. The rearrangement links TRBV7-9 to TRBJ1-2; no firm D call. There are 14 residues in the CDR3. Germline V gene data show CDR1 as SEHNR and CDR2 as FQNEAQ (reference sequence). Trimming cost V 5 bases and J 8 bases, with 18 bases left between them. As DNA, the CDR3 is TGTGCCAGCAGCCTAGTAACCCCCGCGGGGGGCTACACCTTC. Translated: CASSLVTPAGGYTF.

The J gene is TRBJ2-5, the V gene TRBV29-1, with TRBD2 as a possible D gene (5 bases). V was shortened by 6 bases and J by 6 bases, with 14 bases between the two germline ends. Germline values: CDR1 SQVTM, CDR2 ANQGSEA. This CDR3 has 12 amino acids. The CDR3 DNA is TGCAGCGTAGAAACTAGTGTAAAGACCCAGTACTTC. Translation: CSVETSVKTQYF.

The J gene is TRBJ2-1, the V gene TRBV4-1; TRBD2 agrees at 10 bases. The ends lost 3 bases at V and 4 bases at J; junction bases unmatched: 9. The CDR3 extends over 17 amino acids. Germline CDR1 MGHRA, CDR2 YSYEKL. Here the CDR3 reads CASSHQPGTSAYNEQFF. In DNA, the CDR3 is TGCGCCAGCAGCCACCAGCCCGGGACTAGCGCTTACAATGAGCAGTTCTTC.

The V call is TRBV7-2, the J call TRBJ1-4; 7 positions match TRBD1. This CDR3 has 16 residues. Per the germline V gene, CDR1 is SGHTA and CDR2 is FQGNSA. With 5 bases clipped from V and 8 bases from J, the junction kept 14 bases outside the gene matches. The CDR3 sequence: CASSPRLTGSSEKLFF. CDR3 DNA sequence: TGTGCCAGCAGCCCGAGATTGACAGGGTCCTCCGAAAAACTGTTTTTT.

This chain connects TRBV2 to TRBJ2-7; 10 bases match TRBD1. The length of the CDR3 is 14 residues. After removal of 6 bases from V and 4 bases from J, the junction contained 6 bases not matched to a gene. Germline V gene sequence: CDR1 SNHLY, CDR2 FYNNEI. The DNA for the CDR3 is TGTGCCAGCAGCCCGGGACAGGGGACATACGAGCAGTACTTC. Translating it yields CASSPGQGTYEQYF.

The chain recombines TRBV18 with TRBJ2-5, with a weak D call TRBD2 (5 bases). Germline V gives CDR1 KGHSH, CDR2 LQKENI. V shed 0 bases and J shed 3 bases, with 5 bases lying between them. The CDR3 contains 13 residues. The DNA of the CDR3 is TGTGCCAGCTCACCACCTAGCGAAGAGACCCAGTACTTC. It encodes CASSPPSEETQYF. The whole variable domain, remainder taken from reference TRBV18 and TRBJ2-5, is NAGVMQNPRHLVRRRGQEARLRCSPMKGHSHVYWYRQLPEEGLKFMVYLQKENIIDESGMPKERFSAEFPKEGPSILRIQQVVRGDSAAYFCASSPPSEETQYFGPGTRLLVL.

The CDR3 here is CASSLARSAGANVLTF. The CDR3, as DNA: TGTGCCAGCAGCTTGGCAAGGAGCGCTGGGGCCAACGTCCTGACTTTC. This chain uses TRBV5-7 with TRBJ2-6; no firm D call. TRBV5-7 is an open reading frame, and its role is uncertain. Trimming took off 0 bases at V and 2 bases at J, with 9 bases between the two ends. CDR3 size: 16 residues.

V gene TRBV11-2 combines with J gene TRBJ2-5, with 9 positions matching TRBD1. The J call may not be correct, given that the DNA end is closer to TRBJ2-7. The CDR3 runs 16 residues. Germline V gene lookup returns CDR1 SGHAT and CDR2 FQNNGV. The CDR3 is CASSPQGAVTSYEQYF. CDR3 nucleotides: TGTGCCAGCAGCCCACAGGGGGCTGTTACGTCCTACGAGCAGTACTTC.

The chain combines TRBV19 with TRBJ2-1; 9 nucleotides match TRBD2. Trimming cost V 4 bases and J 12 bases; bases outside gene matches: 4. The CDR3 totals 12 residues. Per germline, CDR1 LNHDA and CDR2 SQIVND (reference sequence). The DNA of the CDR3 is TGTGCCAGTAGTAGCGGGGGGGCCGGGCAGTTCTTC. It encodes CASSSGGAGQFF.

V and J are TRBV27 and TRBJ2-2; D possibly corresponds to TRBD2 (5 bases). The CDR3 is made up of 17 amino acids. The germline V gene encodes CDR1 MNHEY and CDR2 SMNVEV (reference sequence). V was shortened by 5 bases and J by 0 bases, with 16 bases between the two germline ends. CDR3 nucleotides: TGTGCCAGCAGTCCCCCGTGGGAGCGGTCGAACACCGGGGAGCTGTTTTTT. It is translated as CASSPPWERSNTGELFF.

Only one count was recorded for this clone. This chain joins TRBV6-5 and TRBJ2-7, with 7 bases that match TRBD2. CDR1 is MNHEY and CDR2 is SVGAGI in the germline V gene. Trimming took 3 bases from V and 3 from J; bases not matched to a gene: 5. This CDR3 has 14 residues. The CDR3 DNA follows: TGTGCCAGCAGTTATGGGAGGGCCCACTACGAGCAGTACTTC. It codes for CASSYGRAHYEQYF.

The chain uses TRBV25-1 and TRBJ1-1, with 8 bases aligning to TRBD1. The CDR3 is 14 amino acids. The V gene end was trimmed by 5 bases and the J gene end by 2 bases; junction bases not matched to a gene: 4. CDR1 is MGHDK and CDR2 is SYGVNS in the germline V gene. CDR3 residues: CASSPGQVNTEAFF. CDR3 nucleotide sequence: TGTGCCAGCAGTCCGGGACAGGTAAACACTGAAGCTTTCTTT.

Written as DNA, the CDR3 is TGTGCCAGCAGCGTAGCAGGCGGGGGGGCTGGAGATACGCAGTATTTT. It is translated as CASSVAGGGAGDTQYF. The V and J genes are TRBV9 and TRBJ2-3; 9 positions agree with TRBD2. Losses at the gene ends were 0 bases for V and 5 bases for J; bases not matched to a gene: 7. The CDR3 covers 16 residues. Germline lookup yields CDR1 SGDLS and CDR2 YYNGEE.

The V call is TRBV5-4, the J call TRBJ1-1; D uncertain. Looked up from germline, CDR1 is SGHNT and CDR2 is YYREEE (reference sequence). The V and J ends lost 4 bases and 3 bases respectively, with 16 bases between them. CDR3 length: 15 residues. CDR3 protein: CASSARWGEDTEAFF. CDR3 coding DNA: TGTGCCAGCAGCGCAAGGTGGGGAGAGGACACTGAAGCTTTCTTT.

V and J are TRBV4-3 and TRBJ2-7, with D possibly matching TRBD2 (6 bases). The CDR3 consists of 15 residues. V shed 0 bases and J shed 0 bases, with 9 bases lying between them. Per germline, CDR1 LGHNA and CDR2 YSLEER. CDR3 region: CASSQDQRVSYEQYF. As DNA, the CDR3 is TGCGCCAGCAGCCAAGACCAGCGGGTCTCCTACGAGCAGTACTTC.

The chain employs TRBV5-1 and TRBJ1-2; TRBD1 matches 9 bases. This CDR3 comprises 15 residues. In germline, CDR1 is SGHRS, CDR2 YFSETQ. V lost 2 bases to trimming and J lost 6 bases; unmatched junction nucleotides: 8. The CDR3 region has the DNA TGCGCCAGCAGCTTAACCGGGACAGGGTACAATGGCTACACCTTC. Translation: CASSLTGTGYNGYTF.

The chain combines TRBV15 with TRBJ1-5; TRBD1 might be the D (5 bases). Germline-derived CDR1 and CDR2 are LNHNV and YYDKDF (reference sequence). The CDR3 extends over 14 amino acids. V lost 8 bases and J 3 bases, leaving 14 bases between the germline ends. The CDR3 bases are TGTGCCACCCGCCCTTGGGGCAACAATCAGCCCCAGCATTTT. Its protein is CATRPWGNNQPQHF.

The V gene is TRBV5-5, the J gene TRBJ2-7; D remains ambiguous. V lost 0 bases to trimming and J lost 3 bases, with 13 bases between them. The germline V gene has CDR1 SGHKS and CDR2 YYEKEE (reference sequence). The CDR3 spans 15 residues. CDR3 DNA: TGTGCCAGCAGCTTGGTTGCTAACCAAGTCTACGAGCAGTACTTC. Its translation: CASSLVANQVYEQYF.

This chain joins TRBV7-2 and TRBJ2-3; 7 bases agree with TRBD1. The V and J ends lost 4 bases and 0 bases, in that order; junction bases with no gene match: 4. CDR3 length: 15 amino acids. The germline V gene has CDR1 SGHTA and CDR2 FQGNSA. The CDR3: CASSSGQISTDTQYF. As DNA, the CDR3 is TGTGCCAGCAGCTCGGGACAGATTAGCACAGATACGCAGTATTTT.

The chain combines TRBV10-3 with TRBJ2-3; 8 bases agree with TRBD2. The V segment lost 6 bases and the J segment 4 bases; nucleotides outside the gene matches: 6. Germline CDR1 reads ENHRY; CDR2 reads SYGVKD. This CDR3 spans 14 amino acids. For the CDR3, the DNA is TGTGCCATCAGCGGAGCGGGGGCAGCAGATACGCAGTATTTT. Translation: CAISGAGAADTQYF.

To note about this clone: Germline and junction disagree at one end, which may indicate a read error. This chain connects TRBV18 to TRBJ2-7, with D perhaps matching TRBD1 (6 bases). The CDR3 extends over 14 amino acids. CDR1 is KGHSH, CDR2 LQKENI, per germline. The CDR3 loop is CAGSPTAQGYEQYF. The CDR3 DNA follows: TGTGCCGGCTCCCCCACAGCACAGGGCTACGAGCAGTACTTC.

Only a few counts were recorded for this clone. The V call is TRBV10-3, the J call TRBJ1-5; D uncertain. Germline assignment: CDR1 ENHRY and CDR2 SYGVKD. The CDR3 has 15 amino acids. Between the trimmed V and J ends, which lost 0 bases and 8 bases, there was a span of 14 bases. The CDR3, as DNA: TGTGCCATCAGTGAGTCATTAAGGAGCCGGGAGCCCCAGCATTTT. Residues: CAISESLRSREPQHF.

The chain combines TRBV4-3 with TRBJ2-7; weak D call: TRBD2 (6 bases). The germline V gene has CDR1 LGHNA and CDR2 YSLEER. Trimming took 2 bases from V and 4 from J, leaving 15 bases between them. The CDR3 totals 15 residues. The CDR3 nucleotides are TGCGCCAGCAGCCAATTTGCGGGGCAACGGTACGAGCAGTACTTC. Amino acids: CASSQFAGQRYEQYF.

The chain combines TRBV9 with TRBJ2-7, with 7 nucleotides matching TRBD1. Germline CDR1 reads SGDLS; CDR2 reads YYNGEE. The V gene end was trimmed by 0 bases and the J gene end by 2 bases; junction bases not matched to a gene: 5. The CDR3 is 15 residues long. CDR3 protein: CASSVGTGETYEQYF. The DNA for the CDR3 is TGTGCCAGCAGCGTAGGAACAGGGGAGACCTACGAGCAGTACTTC.

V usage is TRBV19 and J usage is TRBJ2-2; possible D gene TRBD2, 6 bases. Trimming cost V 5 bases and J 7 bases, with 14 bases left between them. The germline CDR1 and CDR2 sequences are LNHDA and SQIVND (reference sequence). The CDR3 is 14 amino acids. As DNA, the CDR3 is TGTGCCAGTAGTCGAGGAGTAGCGGACGGGGAGCTGTTTTTT. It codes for CASSRGVADGELFF.